A selection of T cell receptor beta chains follows, all from one sample in a study of response to subunit inactivated influenza vaccine. One entry per CDR3 protein, called by TCRdb with MiXCR from the RT-PCR reads. The sample holds a few hundred thousand distinct CDR3 sequences; 12% are singletons and the top ten take 7.8%. The material was non-naive T cells sorted from PBMCs, obtained around 15 days before vaccination. These TCRs come from a man over 45 who received an inactivated influenza vaccine. CDR3s include the opening cysteine and the closing phenylalanine or tryptophan. Fields, in order: V gene, clone size, D gene, CDR3 length, J gene, CDR3 protein, CDR3 DNA. The D gene is left open where the match is weak. A row's size may be missing; if present it is once, few, many or a size class.

V gene: TRBV9; clone size: few; D gene: .; CDR3 length: 17; J gene: TRBJ2-4; CDR3 protein: CASSGDASIRGKNIQYF; CDR3 DNA: TGTGCCAGCAGCGGCGATGCTTCGATCAGGGGCAAAAACATTCAGTACTTC
V gene: TRBV3-1; clone size: few; D gene: .; CDR3 length: 13; J gene: TRBJ1-1; CDR3 protein: CASSQSYRAEAFF; CDR3 DNA: TGTGCCAGCAGCCAAAGTTACCGTGCTGAAGCTTTCTTT
V gene: TRBV5-1; clone size: .; D gene: TRBD1; CDR3 length: 17; J gene: TRBJ2-1; CDR3 protein: CASSWDRGPTSYNEQFF; CDR3 DNA: TGCGCCAGCAGCTGGGACAGGGGGCCGACTTCCTACAATGAGCAGTTCTTC
V gene: TRBV15; clone size: few; D gene: TRBD2; CDR3 length: 17; J gene: TRBJ2-5; CDR3 protein: CATSRDLLAGVGETQYF; CDR3 DNA: TGTGCCACCAGCAGAGACCTACTAGCGGGGGTTGGGGAGACCCAGTACTTC
V gene: TRBV7-9; clone size: many; D gene: .; CDR3 length: 16; J gene: TRBJ1-4; CDR3 protein: CASSPEGGSTNEKLFF; CDR3 DNA: TGTGCCAGCAGCCCCGAGGGCGGTTCAACTAATGAAAAACTGTTTTTT
V gene: TRBV5-8; clone size: few; D gene: .; CDR3 length: 12; J gene: TRBJ2-5; CDR3 protein: CASSRDTETQYF; CDR3 DNA: TGTGCCAGCAGCCGAGACACAGAGACCCAGTACTTC
V gene: TRBV10-3; clone size: many; D gene: .; CDR3 length: 13; J gene: TRBJ2-3; CDR3 protein: CAIGKSGTDTQYF; CDR3 DNA: TGTGCCATTGGGAAGTCGGGCACAGATACGCAGTATTTT
V gene: TRBV2; clone size: many; D gene: .; CDR3 length: 14; J gene: TRBJ1-1; CDR3 protein: CASSELIMNTEAFF; CDR3 DNA: TGTGCCAGCAGTGAGCTCATTATGAACACTGAAGCTTTCTTT
V gene: TRBV29-1; clone size: few; D gene: .; CDR3 length: 11; J gene: TRBJ2-5; CDR3 protein: CSVQGLETQYF; CDR3 DNA: TGCAGCGTTCAGGGGCTCGAGACCCAGTACTTC
V gene: TRBV15; clone size: few; D gene: .; CDR3 length: 17; J gene: TRBJ2-1; CDR3 protein: CATSSRAGGRSYNEQFF; CDR3 DNA: TGTGCCACCAGCAGCAGGGCCGGGGGTAGGTCCTACAATGAGCAGTTCTTC
V gene: TRBV9; clone size: many; D gene: .; CDR3 length: 15; J gene: TRBJ1-1; CDR3 protein: CASSPRVWGNTEAFF; CDR3 DNA: TGTGCCAGCAGCCCGAGGGTATGGGGTAACACTGAAGCTTTCTTT
V gene: TRBV14; clone size: few; D gene: .; CDR3 length: 13; J gene: TRBJ1-1; CDR3 protein: CASSVDWNTEAFF; CDR3 DNA: TGTGCCAGCAGCGTCGACTGGAACACTGAAGCTTTCTTT
V gene: TRBV10-3; clone size: few; D gene: .; CDR3 length: 15; J gene: TRBJ1-1; CDR3 protein: CAISESSAMNTEAFF; CDR3 DNA: TGTGCCATCAGTGAGTCCTCCGCCATGAACACTGAAGCTTTCTTT
V gene: TRBV5-1; clone size: few; D gene: .; CDR3 length: 13; J gene: TRBJ1-1; CDR3 protein: CASSLQGSPEAFF; CDR3 DNA: TGCGCCAGCAGCTTGCAAGGGAGCCCTGAAGCTTTCTTT
V gene: TRBV14; clone size: .; D gene: .; CDR3 length: 15; J gene: TRBJ2-5; CDR3 protein: CASRPTGRNQETQYF; CDR3 DNA: TGTGCCAGCAGACCTACGGGGAGAAACCAAGAGACCCAGTACTTC
V gene: TRBV2; clone size: .; D gene: .; CDR3 length: 13; J gene: TRBJ2-7; CDR3 protein: CASTGGNSYEQYF; CDR3 DNA: TGTGCCAGCACGGGCGGAAACTCCTACGAGCAGTACTTC
V gene: TRBV6-2/TRBV6-3; clone size: once; D gene: TRBD1; CDR3 length: 16; J gene: TRBJ2-3; CDR3 protein: CVSSHLWDRNTDTQYF; CDR3 DNA: TGTGTCAGCAGCCACCTCTGGGACAGAAACACAGATACGCAGTATTTT
V gene: TRBV2; clone size: few; D gene: .; CDR3 length: 13; J gene: TRBJ1-1; CDR3 protein: CASSARDNTEAFF; CDR3 DNA: TGTGCCAGCAGTGCACGGGATAACACTGAAGCTTTCTTT
V gene: TRBV28; clone size: few; D gene: TRBD1; CDR3 length: 16; J gene: TRBJ2-1; CDR3 protein: CASSRNLGTGYNEQFF; CDR3 DNA: TGTGCCAGCAGCCGCAACCTCGGGACAGGATACAATGAGCAGTTCTTC
V gene: TRBV29-1; clone size: many; D gene: .; CDR3 length: 11; J gene: TRBJ1-2; CDR3 protein: CSVYNSYGYTF; CDR3 DNA: TGCAGCGTTTACAATAGCTATGGCTACACCTTC
V gene: TRBV7-3; clone size: .; D gene: .; CDR3 length: 16; J gene: TRBJ2-5; CDR3 protein: CASSGFSATGQETQYF; CDR3 DNA: TGTGCCAGCAGCGGATTCTCCGCTACAGGACAAGAGACCCAGTACTTC
V gene: TRBV5-6; clone size: few; D gene: .; CDR3 length: 12; J gene: TRBJ2-3; CDR3 protein: CASSSQSSTQYF; CDR3 DNA: TGTGCCAGCAGCTCCCAGAGCTCTACGCAGTATTTT
V gene: TRBV12-3/TRBV12-4; clone size: .; D gene: .; CDR3 length: 15; J gene: TRBJ1-6; CDR3 protein: CASSLDSGVNSPLHF; CDR3 DNA: TGTGCCAGCAGTTTAGATTCAGGGGTTAATTCACCCCTCCACTTT
V gene: TRBV14; clone size: few; D gene: TRBD1; CDR3 length: 15; J gene: TRBJ2-2; CDR3 protein: CASSQRQGVIGELFF; CDR3 DNA: TGTGCCAGCAGCCAAAGACAGGGGGTGATCGGGGAGCTGTTTTTT
V gene: TRBV3-1; clone size: many; D gene: TRBD2; CDR3 length: 18; J gene: TRBJ2-3; CDR3 protein: CASSQDLLAGVGSGTQYF; CDR3 DNA: TGTGCCAGCAGCCAAGATCTACTAGCGGGAGTGGGGTCTGGTACGCAGTATTTT
V gene: TRBV4-3; clone size: many; D gene: TRBD1; CDR3 length: 14; J gene: TRBJ1-1; CDR3 protein: CASSRQGDITEAFF; CDR3 DNA: TGCGCCAGCAGCCGACAGGGGGACATCACTGAAGCTTTCTTT
V gene: TRBV27; clone size: .; D gene: .; CDR3 length: 14; J gene: TRBJ2-7; CDR3 protein: CASSSWKSSYEQYF; CDR3 DNA: TGTGCCAGCAGTTCGTGGAAAAGCTCCTACGAGCAGTACTTC
V gene: TRBV3-1; clone size: .; D gene: .; CDR3 length: 15; J gene: TRBJ1-1; CDR3 protein: CASSQGFDPSTEAFF; CDR3 DNA: TGTGCCAGCAGCCAAGGTTTTGACCCTTCCACTGAAGCTTTCTTT
V gene: TRBV4-1; clone size: .; D gene: TRBD1; CDR3 length: 14; J gene: TRBJ2-5; CDR3 protein: CASSHWDSQETQYF; CDR3 DNA: TGCGCCAGCAGCCACTGGGACAGTCAAGAGACCCAGTACTTC